Listed below are T cell receptor beta chains from one sample, sequenced in a study of blood T cell repertoires in COVID-19. Libraries were prepared by immunoSEQ multiplex PCR; TCRdb keeps only in-frame clonotypes and omits some of them. The top ten hold approximately 4.8% of the sample, which has about 91,000 clones, about 88% seen once. The sequencing input was peripheral blood. The origin of the receptors is an elderly woman with active COVID-19. Both conserved end residues are part of each CDR3. The order of the fields is J gene, D gene, clone size, V gene, CDR3 DNA, CDR3 protein. D genes are given only for firm matches. Clone size appears in some rows only: once, few, many, or a class for an expanded clone.

>TRBJ1-6|-|-|TRBV10-1
TGCGCCAGCACCTCCGGAGGGTTGAGGAGCTCCTATAATTCACCCCTCCACTTT
CASTSGGLRSSYNSPLHF
>TRBJ1-1|TRBD1|-|TRBV5-1
TGCGCCAGCAGCTCCCTACAGGGGGTGAACACTGAAGCTTTCTTT
CASSSLQGVNTEAFF
>TRBJ2-7|-|-|TRBV4-2
TGTGCCAGCAGCCTCGACTTAGAGGCCTACGAGCAGTACTTC
CASSLDLEAYEQYF
>TRBJ1-2|TRBD1|once|TRBV19
TGTGCCAGTAGTGGACAGGGAGTTGGCTACACCTTC
CASSGQGVGYTF
>TRBJ2-3|TRBD1|-|TRBV7-2
TGTGCCAGCAGCTTATTCGGGACAGAGGGAGATACGCAGTATTTT
CASSLFGTEGDTQYF
>TRBJ1-3|-|-|TRBV5-1
TGCGCCAGCAGCGAGACAGCGGGCTCTGGAAACACCATATATTTT
CASSETAGSGNTIYF
>TRBJ1-3|-|-|TRBV14
TGTGCCAGCAGCGCCTTCGGACTTTCGGGAAACACCATATATTTT
CASSAFGLSGNTIYF
>TRBJ2-1|TRBD2|-|TRBV15
TGTGCCACCAGCAGAGGAGGGATAGCGGGGACCAATGAGCAGTTCTTC
CATSRGGIAGTNEQFF
>TRBJ2-7|TRBD2|once|TRBV19
TGTGCCAGTAGCGGGCGGGGACGGGAGGCCTCCTACGAGCAGTACTTC
CASSGRGREASYEQYF
>TRBJ2-3|-|-|TRBV7-9
TGTGCCAGCAGCCTGACGACTCCAGATACGCAGTATTTT
CASSLTTPDTQYF
>TRBJ2-2|TRBD2|-|TRBV9
TGTGCCAGCAGCGCGCCGAGGGCTAGCGGGAGTACCGGGGAGCTGTTTTTT
CASSAPRASGSTGELFF
>TRBJ2-7|-|-|TRBV6-5
TGTGCCAGCAGTTACAAGACAGGCTCCTACGAGCAGTACTTC
CASSYKTGSYEQYF
>TRBJ2-2|TRBD1|once|TRBV23-1
TGCGCCAGCAGTCAATCGGGACAGGGGATTCCGGGGCCCGAAGGCACCGGGGAGCTGTTTTTT
CASSQSGQGIPGPEGTGELFF
>TRBJ2-3|-|-|TRBV28
TGTGCCAGCAGTTTGGGGCCAGCCGGCACAGATACGCAGTATTTT
CASSLGPAGTDTQYF